These 7 T cell receptor beta chains were all obtained from the same sample, sequenced in a study of blood T cell repertoires in COVID-19. Sequencing was performed with immunoSEQ multiplex PCR; in TCRdb, only in-frame clones are kept and a portion is missing. Counted here are more than 200,000 clones, less than 90% occurring once; the ten biggest clones make up 10% to 13%. Sequencing used peripheral blood. The receptors derive from a woman of 80 years or more with COVID-19, enrolled during active disease.

The J gene is TRBJ2-5, the V gene TRBV10-2, with a possible D match to TRBD2 (6 bases). V was cut by 0 bases and J by 5 bases, with 13 bases left in between. In germline, CDR1 is WSHSY, CDR2 SAAADI. This CDR3 region has 15 residues. Here the CDR3 DNA reads TGCGCCAGCAGTGAGTCGGTAGCTAGCGTGGAGACCCAGTACTTC. It translates to CASSESVASVETQYF.

J is TRBJ2-3 and V is TRBV25-1; D is uncertain. The germline V gene encodes CDR1 MGHDK and CDR2 SYGVNS. The CDR3 covers 10 residues. Trimming removed 2 bases at V and 14 bases at J, with 8 bases between. The CDR3 reads CASSEVSLYF. CDR3 in DNA: TGTGCCAGCAGTGAAGTTAGTTTGTATTTT.

This clone appeared once. The gene calls are TRBV7-2 and TRBJ1-1; D call uncertain. The CDR3 runs 14 residues. The germline V gene has CDR1 SGHTA and CDR2 FQGNSA. V lost 0 bases to trimming and J lost 5 bases, with 10 bases between them. CDR3 nucleotide sequence: TGTGCCAGCAGCTTAGCCGGGGTAAAAACTGAAGCTTTCTTT. Translated, it gives CASSLAGVKTEAFF.

This chain joins TRBV7-2 and TRBJ1-2; D is unclear. The CDR3 is 15 amino acids. Germline CDR1 is SGHTA and CDR2 is FQGNSA. V shed 2 bases and J shed 4 bases, with 14 bases lying between them. CDR3 amino acids: CASSLLGVISYGYTF. CDR3 in DNA: TGTGCCAGCAGCTTACTCGGGGTGATCAGCTATGGCTACACCTTC.

The rearrangement uses TRBV3-1 (or the pseudogene TRBV3-2) and TRBJ2-7; 10 bases line up with TRBD1. The CDR3 has 16 residues. Germline V gives CDR1 LGHDT, CDR2 YNNKEL (reference sequence). V lost 0 bases and J lost 2; bases outside the gene matches: 4. The CDR3 coding sequence is TGTGCCAGCAGCCAAGAAGGGACAGGGGAAGCCTACGAGCAGTACTTC. The encoded protein is CASSQEGTGEAYEQYF.

This clone was picked up a small number of times. CDR3 coding DNA: TGCGCCAGCAGCCGGACGACAGGGAACACTGAAGCTTTCTTT. Translating it yields CASSRTTGNTEAFF. V and J are TRBV4-3 and TRBJ1-1; D is possibly TRBD1 (6 bases). This CDR3 region has 14 residues. Per the germline V gene, CDR1 is LGHNA and CDR2 is YSLEER. V lost 4 bases to trimming and J lost 1 base, with 10 bases between them.

V gene TRBV3-1 (or the pseudogene TRBV3-2) combines with J gene TRBJ1-6, with 10 bases aligning to TRBD1. V gave up 5 bases and J gave up 7 bases; unmatched junction bases: 8. This CDR3 comprises 16 residues. Germline V gene data show CDR1 as LGHDT and CDR2 as YNNKEL (reference sequence). The CDR3 coding sequence is TGTGCCAGCAGCAGCGTCTGGACAGGGGGAAATTCACCCCTCCACTTT. Translation: CASSSVWTGGNSPLHF.